This T cell receptor (beta chain) derives from a study of human T cells and chemical hapten exposure. This CDR3 contains 17 residues. V was clipped by 5 bases and J by 2 bases, with 21 bases between them. CDR1 and CDR2 (germline): SGHVS, FNYEAQ. Time point denoted: patch test 2, 6 weeks after DPC sensitization. The sample's treatment: therapeutic diphenylcyclopropenone sensitization with weekly scalp DPC. This clonotype turned up a few times. TCRdb itself ran the RACE reads through MiXCR, one entry per CDR3 protein. The sample consists of about 80,000 distinct CDR3 sequences, roughly 10% of them appearing once.

Material: whole blood, obtained in connection with sensitization to the hapten diphenylcyclopropenone (DPC). This sequence joins TRBV7-6 and TRBJ1-2, with D possibly TRBD1 on 5 matching bases. This clonotype originated in a woman aged 25 to 45 with alopecia areata. Some clones in this sample may be carry-over from other donors' samples. The CDR3 DNA sequence: TGTGCCAGCAGCCCACTGAGGGTGGGGGACCAAAACTATGGCTACACCTTC. Its protein product is CASSPLRVGDQNYGYTF.